These T cell receptor beta chains were read from a single sample in a study of human T cells and chemical hapten exposure. TCRdb redid the calling of the RACE reads with MiXCR, one entry per CDR3 protein. The table records about 80,000 distinct CDR3 sequences, about 8.6% of them present only once. What was sequenced was whole blood. The receptor set was obtained from a female donor in good health. Some clones in this sample may be carry-over from other donors' samples. The CDR3 runs from the conserved cysteine through the conserved F or W. A D gene is named only where the DNA matches it firmly. Clone size is shown for a subset of rows, as once, few, many or a class of expanded clone.

DNA	CDR3	J	size	D	V
TGTGCCAGTAGGCTGGGGGTGAACACTGAAGCTTTCTTT	CASRLGVNTEAFF	TRBJ1-1	many	NA	TRBV28
TGCAGTGCTTCACCGCTCGGCTCCCGGGAGGAGACCCAGTACTTC	CSASPLGSREETQYF	TRBJ2-5	NA	NA	TRBV20-1
TGTGCCACCAGCAGACAGGGACCTGACACTGAAGCTTTCTTT	CATSRQGPDTEAFF	TRBJ1-1	many	NA	TRBV15
TGCAGCGCCGCCCCAGGGTTGGAGACCCAGTACTTC	CSAAPGLETQYF	TRBJ2-5	few	NA	TRBV29-1
TGTGCCAGCCCCAAAGATAACACAGGGGGCACTGAAGCTTTCTTT	CASPKDNTGGTEAFF	TRBJ1-1	many	TRBD1	TRBV6-6
TGTGCCAGCAGCGCTTACGACCCCTTGTCAGGCGGGGGGAACTACGAGCAGTACTTC	CASSAYDPLSGGGNYEQYF	TRBJ2-7	NA	TRBD2	TRBV9
TGCAGTGCTAGCACTAATAGGGGGATATCCTACTTC	CSASTNRGISYF	TRBJ2-7	few	NA	TRBV20-1
TGTGCCAGCAGCCGACACCTATTTGGGACAGGAAACACCGGGGAGCTGTTTTTT	CASSRHLFGTGNTGELFF	TRBJ2-2	NA	TRBD1	TRBV6-5
TGTGCCAGCAGCTACCAACAGGGGGCGGTCAATGGCTACACCTTC	CASSYQQGAVNGYTF	TRBJ1-2	NA	TRBD1	TRBV7-2
TGTGCCAGCAGCCTTAACGGGCAGAGAGCCTACGAGCAGTACTTC	CASSLNGQRAYEQYF	TRBJ2-7	many	NA	TRBV7-9
TGTGCCAGCAGCCGAGGGACAGCCCAGCCACCCCTCCACTTT	CASSRGTAQPPLHF	TRBJ1-6	few	TRBD1	TRBV12-3/TRBV12-4